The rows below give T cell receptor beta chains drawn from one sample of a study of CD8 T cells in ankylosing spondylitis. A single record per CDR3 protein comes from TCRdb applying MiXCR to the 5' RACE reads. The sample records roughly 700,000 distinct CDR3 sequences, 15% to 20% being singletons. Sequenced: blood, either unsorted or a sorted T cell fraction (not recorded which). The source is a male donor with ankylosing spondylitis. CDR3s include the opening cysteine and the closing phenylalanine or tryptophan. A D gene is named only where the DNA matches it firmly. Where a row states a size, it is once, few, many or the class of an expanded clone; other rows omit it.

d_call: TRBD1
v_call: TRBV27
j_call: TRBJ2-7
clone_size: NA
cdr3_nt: TGTGCCAGCAGTGTCTCCGGGACAGGCACTTCTAACCCCTACGAGCAGTACTTC
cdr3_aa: CASSVSGTGTSNPYEQYF

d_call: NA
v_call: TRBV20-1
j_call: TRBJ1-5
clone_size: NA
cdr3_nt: TGCAGTGCTAGAGATCAGCCAGGGAGTCAGCCCCAGCATTTT
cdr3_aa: CSARDQPGSQPQHF

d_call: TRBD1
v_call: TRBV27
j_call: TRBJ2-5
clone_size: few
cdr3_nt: TGTGCCAGCAGTTTCTTCAGGGGGCGACAAGAGACCCAGTACTTC
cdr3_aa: CASSFFRGRQETQYF

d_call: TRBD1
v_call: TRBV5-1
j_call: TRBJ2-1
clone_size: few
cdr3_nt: TGCGCCAGCAGCTCGGGGCAGGGGGCACGTGAGCAGTTCTTC
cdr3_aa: CASSSGQGAREQFF

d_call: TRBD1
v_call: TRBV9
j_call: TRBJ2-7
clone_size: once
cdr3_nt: TGTGCCAGCAGCATCACAGGGGTTCCCTACGAGCAGTACTTC
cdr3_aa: CASSITGVPYEQYF

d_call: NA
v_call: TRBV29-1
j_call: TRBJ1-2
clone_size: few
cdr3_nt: TGCAGCCCCTGGGGGGCGTGGGGCTACACCTTC
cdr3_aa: CSPWGAWGYTF

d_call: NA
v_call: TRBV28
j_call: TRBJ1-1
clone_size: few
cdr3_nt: TGTGCCAGCAGTTTATCCTCACAGGGACCAAACACTGAAGCTTTCTTT
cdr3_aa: CASSLSSQGPNTEAFF

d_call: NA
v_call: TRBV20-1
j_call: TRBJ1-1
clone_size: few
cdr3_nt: TGCAGTGGTAAACAGGGAGCTGAAGCTTTCTTT
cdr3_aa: CSGKQGAEAFF

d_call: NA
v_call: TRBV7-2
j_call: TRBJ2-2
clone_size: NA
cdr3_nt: TGTGCCAGCAGCTTGGTGGGTCTTAACACCGGGGAGCTGTTTTTT
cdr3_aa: CASSLVGLNTGELFF

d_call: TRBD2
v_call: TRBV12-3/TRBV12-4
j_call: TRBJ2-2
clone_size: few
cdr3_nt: TGTGCCAGTCGTGGGGAGGGGAAGCTGTTTTTT
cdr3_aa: CASRGEGKLFF

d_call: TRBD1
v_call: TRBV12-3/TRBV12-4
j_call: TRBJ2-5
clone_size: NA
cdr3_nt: TGTGCCAGCAGGGGACAGGGGGCTGGAGAGACCCAGTACTTC
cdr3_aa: CASRGQGAGETQYF